The rows below give T cell receptor beta chains drawn from one sample of a study of spatial heterogeneity in lung cancer. MiXCR, applied by TCRdb to the 5' RACE reads, yields one record per CDR3 protein. The repertoire holds about 80,000 distinct CDR3 sequences, with approximately 8% as singletons. The sample was PBMCs, taken at surgery. Every receptor here comes from a male donor with early-stage non-small cell lung cancer. CDR3s include the opening cysteine and the closing phenylalanine or tryptophan. D genes are given only for firm matches. Not every row has a clone size; where given, it reads once, few, many or a size class.

j_call: TRBJ1-1; v_call: TRBV7-8; clone_size: NA; d_call: NA; cdr3_aa: CASSSDGNTEAFF; cdr3_nt: TGTGCCAGCAGCTCGGACGGCAACACTGAAGCTTTCTTT
j_call: TRBJ2-1; v_call: TRBV24-1; clone_size: many; d_call: NA; cdr3_aa: CATASYQRGEQFF; cdr3_nt: TGTGCCACCGCCAGTTATCAGCGCGGTGAGCAGTTCTTC
j_call: TRBJ1-1; v_call: TRBV5-5; clone_size: many; d_call: NA; cdr3_aa: CASTARGNTEAFF; cdr3_nt: TGTGCCAGCACTGCCAGGGGAAACACTGAAGCTTTCTTT
j_call: TRBJ1-1; v_call: TRBV2; clone_size: many; d_call: NA; cdr3_aa: CASSEPTGLMNTEAFF; cdr3_nt: TGTGCCAGCAGTGAACCTACGGGACTCATGAACACTGAAGCTTTCTTT
j_call: TRBJ2-7; v_call: TRBV20-1; clone_size: few; d_call: NA; cdr3_aa: CSASPRDEQYF; cdr3_nt: TGCAGTGCTAGCCCTAGAGACGAGCAGTACTTC
j_call: TRBJ2-2; v_call: TRBV5-1; clone_size: NA; d_call: NA; cdr3_aa: CASSLGPEQGELFF; cdr3_nt: TGCGCCAGCAGCTTAGGACCAGAGCAGGGGGAGCTGTTTTTT
j_call: TRBJ2-5; v_call: TRBV7-8; clone_size: few; d_call: NA; cdr3_aa: CASSPKLALETQYF; cdr3_nt: TGTGCCAGCAGCCCCAAACTAGCTCTCGAGACCCAGTACTTC
j_call: TRBJ2-7; v_call: TRBV20-1; clone_size: NA; d_call: NA; cdr3_aa: CSARDARTGYEQYF; cdr3_nt: TGCAGTGCTAGAGATGCTAGAACGGGCTACGAGCAGTACTTC
j_call: TRBJ2-7; v_call: TRBV21-1; clone_size: medium-sized; d_call: NA; cdr3_aa: CASSRDQGHPYEQYF; cdr3_nt: TGTGCCAGCAGCAGAGATCAGGGACACCCCTACGAGCAGTACTTC
j_call: TRBJ2-1; v_call: TRBV11-3; clone_size: many; d_call: NA; cdr3_aa: CASTAWDNEQFF; cdr3_nt: TGTGCCAGCACCGCTTGGGACAATGAGCAGTTCTTC
j_call: TRBJ2-5; v_call: TRBV2; clone_size: NA; d_call: NA; cdr3_aa: CASSGRTQETQYF; cdr3_nt: TGTGCCAGCAGTGGACGGACCCAAGAGACCCAGTACTTC
j_call: TRBJ2-7; v_call: TRBV20-1; clone_size: many; d_call: TRBD2; cdr3_aa: CSARSTSGRDYEQYF; cdr3_nt: TGCAGTGCTAGGTCTACTAGCGGGAGAGACTACGAGCAGTACTTC
j_call: TRBJ2-3; v_call: TRBV5-1; clone_size: NA; d_call: TRBD2; cdr3_aa: CANSLGQREADTQYF; cdr3_nt: TGCGCCAACAGCTTGGGACAGCGGGAGGCAGATACGCAGTATTTT
j_call: TRBJ2-1; v_call: TRBV20-1; clone_size: many; d_call: NA; cdr3_aa: CSARAPRRGNEQFF; cdr3_nt: TGCAGTGCTAGAGCCCCTAGGCGGGGCAATGAGCAGTTCTTC
j_call: TRBJ1-2; v_call: TRBV4-1; clone_size: many; d_call: TRBD1; cdr3_aa: CASSNRQGLLNGYTF; cdr3_nt: TGCGCCAGCAGCAACCGACAGGGACTTCTGAATGGCTACACCTTC
j_call: TRBJ2-1; v_call: TRBV5-1; clone_size: many; d_call: NA; cdr3_aa: CASSGRARSYNEQFF; cdr3_nt: TGCGCCAGCAGCGGTAGGGCTAGATCCTACAATGAGCAGTTCTTC
j_call: TRBJ1-1; v_call: TRBV27; clone_size: many; d_call: NA; cdr3_aa: CASSYPGNTEAFF; cdr3_nt: TGTGCCAGCAGCTATCCGGGAAACACTGAAGCTTTCTTT
j_call: TRBJ1-1; v_call: TRBV20-1; clone_size: many; d_call: NA; cdr3_aa: CSARVGYGTEAFF; cdr3_nt: TGCAGTGCTAGAGTCGGATACGGAACTGAAGCTTTCTTT
j_call: TRBJ1-4; v_call: TRBV7-2; clone_size: many; d_call: NA; cdr3_aa: CASSLVNGEKLFF; cdr3_nt: TGTGCCAGCAGCTTAGTAAACGGCGAAAAACTGTTTTTT
j_call: TRBJ2-3; v_call: TRBV7-6; clone_size: NA; d_call: TRBD1; cdr3_aa: CASSSRQGVTTDTQYF; cdr3_nt: TGTGCCAGCAGCTCCCGACAGGGGGTAACGACAGATACGCAGTATTTT
j_call: TRBJ1-5; v_call: TRBV5-1; clone_size: many; d_call: NA; cdr3_aa: CASSLEYRDHQPQHF; cdr3_nt: TGCGCCAGCAGCTTGGAGTACAGGGATCATCAGCCCCAGCATTTT
j_call: TRBJ2-7; v_call: TRBV6-2/TRBV6-3; clone_size: NA; d_call: NA; cdr3_aa: CASSYRQKQYF; cdr3_nt: TGTGCCAGCAGTTACCGGCAGAAGCAGTACTTC
j_call: TRBJ2-1; v_call: TRBV6-2/TRBV6-3; clone_size: NA; d_call: TRBD2; cdr3_aa: CASSYSAGRAVNEQFF; cdr3_nt: TGTGCCAGCAGTTACTCCGCCGGGAGGGCGGTCAATGAGCAGTTCTTC
j_call: TRBJ1-2; v_call: TRBV20-1; clone_size: many; d_call: NA; cdr3_aa: CSARDTARGGYTF; cdr3_nt: TGCAGTGCTAGGGACACGGCTCGAGGTGGCTACACCTTC
j_call: TRBJ2-5; v_call: TRBV4-1; clone_size: many; d_call: NA; cdr3_aa: CASSQDPAGIFETQYF; cdr3_nt: TGCGCCAGCAGCCAAGATCCTGCGGGTATCTTTGAGACCCAGTACTTC
j_call: TRBJ2-1; v_call: TRBV2; clone_size: many; d_call: NA; cdr3_aa: CASSDRTEEDNEQFF; cdr3_nt: TGTGCCAGCAGTGATAGAACAGAAGAAGACAATGAGCAGTTCTTC
j_call: TRBJ1-2; v_call: TRBV19; clone_size: few; d_call: NA; cdr3_aa: CASSPYPSARGPYGYTF; cdr3_nt: TGTGCCAGTAGTCCCTACCCCTCCGCCAGGGGCCCGTATGGCTACACCTTC
j_call: TRBJ2-1; v_call: TRBV12-3/TRBV12-4; clone_size: many; d_call: NA; cdr3_aa: CASSSGSFNEQFF; cdr3_nt: TGTGCCAGCAGTTCCGGGAGCTTCAATGAGCAGTTCTTC
j_call: TRBJ2-1; v_call: TRBV5-1; clone_size: many; d_call: NA; cdr3_aa: CASSLVGTAYNEQFF; cdr3_nt: TGCGCCAGCAGCTTGGTAGGGACCGCCTACAATGAGCAGTTCTTC
j_call: TRBJ2-1; v_call: TRBV5-1; clone_size: NA; d_call: NA; cdr3_aa: CASSAATGNSYNEQFF; cdr3_nt: TGCGCCAGCAGCGCGGCCACAGGGAACTCCTACAATGAGCAGTTCTTC
j_call: TRBJ2-4; v_call: TRBV5-1; clone_size: many; d_call: NA; cdr3_aa: CASSLGSKNIQYF; cdr3_nt: TGCGCCAGCAGCTTGGGATCCAAAAACATTCAGTACTTC
j_call: TRBJ2-1; v_call: TRBV9; clone_size: many; d_call: NA; cdr3_aa: CASSVGINEQFF; cdr3_nt: TGTGCCAGCAGCGTAGGAATCAATGAGCAGTTCTTC
j_call: TRBJ2-1; v_call: TRBV6-2/TRBV6-3; clone_size: few; d_call: TRBD2; cdr3_aa: CAVLAASYNEQFF; cdr3_nt: TGTGCCGTCCTAGCGGCCTCCTACAATGAGCAGTTCTTC
j_call: TRBJ1-5; v_call: TRBV12-3/TRBV12-4; clone_size: many; d_call: TRBD1; cdr3_aa: CASSPGTVNQPQHF; cdr3_nt: TGTGCCAGCAGTCCCGGGACAGTTAATCAGCCCCAGCATTTT
j_call: TRBJ2-1; v_call: TRBV3-1; clone_size: many; d_call: TRBD2; cdr3_aa: CASSQVTPPSSGSSQGSYNEQFF; cdr3_nt: TGTGCCAGCAGCCAAGTTACCCCCCCCTCTAGCGGGAGCTCCCAAGGGTCCTACAATGAGCAGTTCTTC
j_call: TRBJ1-2; v_call: TRBV12-3/TRBV12-4; clone_size: NA; d_call: TRBD1; cdr3_aa: CASTRQGNYGYTF; cdr3_nt: TGTGCCAGCACCCGACAGGGGAACTATGGCTACACCTTC
j_call: TRBJ2-3; v_call: TRBV7-6; clone_size: NA; d_call: TRBD2; cdr3_aa: CASSLEAGEHTQYF; cdr3_nt: TGTGCCAGCAGCTTAGAAGCGGGAGAGCATACGCAGTATTTT
j_call: TRBJ1-5; v_call: TRBV5-1; clone_size: many; d_call: TRBD1; cdr3_aa: CASSLRGQLNQPQHF; cdr3_nt: TGCGCCAGCAGCTTGAGGGGACAGCTCAATCAGCCCCAGCATTTT
j_call: TRBJ2-3; v_call: TRBV12-5; clone_size: many; d_call: NA; cdr3_aa: CASGLRQSTDTQYF; cdr3_nt: TGTGCTAGTGGTTTGAGGCAGAGCACAGATACGCAGTATTTT
j_call: TRBJ2-6; v_call: TRBV7-9; clone_size: NA; d_call: NA; cdr3_aa: CASSKDPPGANVLTF; cdr3_nt: TGTGCCAGCAGTAAAGACCCACCGGGGGCCAACGTCCTGACTTTC
j_call: TRBJ2-5; v_call: TRBV5-6; clone_size: NA; d_call: TRBD1; cdr3_aa: CASSGTVRETQYF; cdr3_nt: TGTGCCAGCTCCGGGACAGTAAGAGAGACCCAGTACTTC
j_call: TRBJ2-1; v_call: TRBV5-8; clone_size: NA; d_call: TRBD2; cdr3_aa: CASSFGTSGYNEQFF; cdr3_nt: TGTGCCAGCAGCTTCGGGACTAGCGGATACAATGAGCAGTTCTTC